The 9 T cell receptor beta chains below were found in one sample sequenced in a study of cytomegalovirus exposure and HLA in healthy donors. The PCR used 60 Vbeta and 13 Jbeta primers. The method was immunoSEQ multiplex PCR; TCRdb's version includes in-frame clones alone and lacks a portion of them. Altogether about 130,000 clones are present, 64% being singletons, with the ten largest covering about 2.6%. The sequenced material came from PBMCs. These receptors all stem from a woman aged 35 to 49 in good health and CMV-seronegative.

DNA of the CDR3: TGCGCCAGCAGCGAACTAGCGGGGGGGCCGTATGAGCAGTTCTTC. Protein product: CASSELAGGPYEQFF. The rearrangement uses TRBV4-1 and TRBJ2-1, with TRBD2 matching over 13 bases. Germline CDR1 reads MGHRA; CDR2 reads YSYEKL. The CDR3 runs 15 residues. J lost 8 bases, V lost 5 bases, and 6 bases had no gene match.

This sequence joins TRBV9 and TRBJ1-2, with D unclear. V was pared by 0 bases and J by 3 bases, with 6 bases between. The CDR3 is 13 amino acids. The V gene's germline CDR1 is SGDLS and CDR2 YYNGEE. The CDR3 nucleotides are TGTGCCAGCAGCGTAGAAGAGGACTATGGCTACACCTTC. The encoded protein is CASSVEEDYGYTF.

About this clone: One end of the junction is discordant with germline, which a read error may explain. This rearrangement joins TRBV5-5 to TRBJ1-4; 7 bases align to TRBD1. The V gene's germline CDR1 is SGHKS and CDR2 YYEKEE (reference sequence). This CDR3 has 13 amino acids. The CDR3 DNA follows: TGTGCCAGCAGTTTGGGGACAGTCGAAAAACTGTTTTTT. Its protein product is CASSLGTVEKLFF.

The V gene is TRBV19, the J gene TRBJ1-1, with D possibly matching TRBD1 (6 bases). V lost 2 bases to trimming and J lost 10 bases, with 11 bases between them. Germline CDR1 and CDR2: LNHDA and SQIVND (reference sequence). The CDR3 runs to 12 residues. As DNA, the CDR3 is TGTGCCAGTAGTATACAAAGGGGGAGAGCTTTCTTT. Encoded protein: CASSIQRGRAFF.

The rearrangement joins TRBV2 to TRBJ2-5; 7 bases line up with TRBD1. CDR3 length equals 11 residues. Germline assignment: CDR1 SNHLY and CDR2 FYNNEI. The V segment lost 11 bases and the J segment 5 bases; nucleotides outside the gene matches: 5. The CDR3 DNA reads TGTGCCTTAGGGGGCGGGGAGACCCAGTACTTC. Translating gives CALGGGETQYF.

The chain has TRBV2 and TRBJ1-5; unclear D gene. Germline values: CDR1 SNHLY, CDR2 FYNNEI. V dropped 7 bases and J dropped 3 bases, with 10 bases sitting between them. This CDR3 contains 13 residues. The chain's CDR3 is CASTGVYNQPQHF. Written as DNA, the CDR3 is TGTGCCAGCACCGGGGTATACAATCAGCCCCAGCATTTT.

This sequence joins TRBV7-8 and TRBJ1-1, with D unresolved. Looked up from germline, CDR1 is SGHVS and CDR2 is FQNEAQ. The CDR3 covers 14 residues. V was pared by 5 bases and J by 7 bases, with 17 bases between. Here the CDR3 reads CASSPRAGWGEAFF. DNA for the CDR3: TGTGCCAGCAGCCCGCGGGCCGGCTGGGGTGAAGCTTTCTTT.

The chain uses TRBV27 and TRBJ1-1; 7 bases are a match to TRBD1. Per the germline V gene, CDR1 is MNHEY and CDR2 is SMNVEV (reference sequence). This CDR3 has 15 residues. With 3 bases clipped from V and 2 bases from J, the junction kept 6 bases outside the gene matches. CDR3 region: CASSFRGTANTEAFF. CDR3 nucleotide sequence: TGTGCCAGCAGTTTTCGGGGGACAGCCAACACTGAAGCTTTCTTT.

This chain links TRBV5-1 with TRBJ1-1; D unclear. CDR3 size: 14 residues. CDR1 and CDR2 (germline): SGHRS, YFSETQ. V was pared by 5 bases and J by 4 bases, with 15 bases between. CDR3 sequence reads: CASSQPRAGTEAFF. The CDR3 bases are TGCGCCAGCAGTCAGCCCCGGGCGGGCACTGAAGCTTTCTTT.